The clone carrying this T cell receptor beta chain was counted only a few times. Researchers ran the PCR with 60 Vbeta and 13 Jbeta primers. The assay was immunoSEQ multiplex PCR, and TCRdb's table has in-frame clones only and misses some. This table has nearly 110,000 clones, less than 85% appearing once. Germline CDR1 SGHTA, CDR2 FQGTGA. The CDR3 consists of 14 residues. Trimming cost V 5 bases and J 5 bases, with 15 bases left between them. This specimen belongs to a study of cytomegalovirus exposure and HLA in healthy donors. The chain is built from TRBV7-3 and TRBJ2-5, with D maybe TRBD2 (5 bases). The TCR originated in a man aged 55-75 years in good health and CMV-seronegative. Sample: PBMCs. CDR3 sequence (DNA): TGTGCCAGCAGCCCGACGGGGTCCAAGGAGACCCAGTACTTC. Encoded protein: CASSPTGSKETQYF. Based on the CDR3 plus reference TRBV7-3 and TRBJ2-5, the full variable domain is GAGVSQTPSNKVTEKGKYVELRCDPISGHTALYWYRQSLGQGPEFLIYFQGTGAADDSGLPNDRFFAVRPEGSVSTLKIQRTERGDSAVYLCASSPTGSKETQYFGPGTRLLVL.